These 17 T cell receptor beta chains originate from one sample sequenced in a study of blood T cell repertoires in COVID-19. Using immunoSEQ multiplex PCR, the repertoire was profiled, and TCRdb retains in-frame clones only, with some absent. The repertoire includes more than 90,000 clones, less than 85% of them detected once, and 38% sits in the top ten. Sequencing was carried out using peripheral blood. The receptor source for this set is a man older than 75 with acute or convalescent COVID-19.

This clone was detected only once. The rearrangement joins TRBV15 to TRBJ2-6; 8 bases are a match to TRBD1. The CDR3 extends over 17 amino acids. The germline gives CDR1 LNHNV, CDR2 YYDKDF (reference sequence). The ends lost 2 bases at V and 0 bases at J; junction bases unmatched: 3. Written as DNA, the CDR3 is TGTGCCACCAGCAGACGGACAGGGTCCTCTGGGGCCAACGTCCTGACTTTC. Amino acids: CATSRRTGSSGANVLTF.

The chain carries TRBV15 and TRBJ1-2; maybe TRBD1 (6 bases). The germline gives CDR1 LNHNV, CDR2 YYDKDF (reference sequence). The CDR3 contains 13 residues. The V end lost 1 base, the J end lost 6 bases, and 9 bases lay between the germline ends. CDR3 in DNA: TGTGCCACCAGCAGAGGGCAGGGGAATGGCTACACCTTC. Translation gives CATSRGQGNGYTF.

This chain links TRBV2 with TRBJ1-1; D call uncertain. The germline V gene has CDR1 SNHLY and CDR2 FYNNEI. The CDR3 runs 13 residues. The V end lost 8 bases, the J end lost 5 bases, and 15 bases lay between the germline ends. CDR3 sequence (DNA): TGTGCCAGCGCCACACGAGGAGGTACTGAAGCTTTCTTT. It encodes CASATRGGTEAFF.

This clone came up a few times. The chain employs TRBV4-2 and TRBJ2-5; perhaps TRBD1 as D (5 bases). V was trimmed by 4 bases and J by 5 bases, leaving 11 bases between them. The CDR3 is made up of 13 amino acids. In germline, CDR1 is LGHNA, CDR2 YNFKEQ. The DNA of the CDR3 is TGTGCCAGCAGCCCCTCAGGGCGGGAGACCCAGTACTTC. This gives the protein CASSPSGRETQYF.

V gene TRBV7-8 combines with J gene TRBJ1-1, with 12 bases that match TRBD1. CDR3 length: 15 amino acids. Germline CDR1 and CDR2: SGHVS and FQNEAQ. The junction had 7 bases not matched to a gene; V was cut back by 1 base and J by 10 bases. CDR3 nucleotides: TGTGCCAGCAGCTTAGTAACCCGGGACAGGGGGCCAGCTTTCTTT. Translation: CASSLVTRDRGPAFF.

CDR3 amino acids: CASIPSTGGGYGYTF. CDR3 coding DNA: TGTGCCAGCATCCCTTCGACGGGGGGTGGATATGGCTACACCTTC. The chain links TRBV28 to TRBJ1-2; perhaps TRBD1 as D (5 bases). The CDR3 spans 15 residues. Germline loops: CDR1 MDHEN, CDR2 SYDVKM. Trimming took off 7 bases at V and 5 bases at J, with 20 bases between the two ends.

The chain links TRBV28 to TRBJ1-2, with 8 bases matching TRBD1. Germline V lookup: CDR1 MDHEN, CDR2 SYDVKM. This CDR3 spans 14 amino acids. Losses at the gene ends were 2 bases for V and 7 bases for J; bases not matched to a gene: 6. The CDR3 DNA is TGTGCCAGCAGTTTACCAGGGGGCAACGGTGGCTACACCTTC. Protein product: CASSLPGGNGGYTF.

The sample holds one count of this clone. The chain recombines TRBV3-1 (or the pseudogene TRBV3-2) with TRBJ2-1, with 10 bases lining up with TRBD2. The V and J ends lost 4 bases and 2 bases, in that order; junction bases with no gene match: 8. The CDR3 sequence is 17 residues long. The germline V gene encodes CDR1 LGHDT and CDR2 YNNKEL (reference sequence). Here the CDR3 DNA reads TGTGCCAGCAGCCTTCCATTAGCGGGAGGTACCTACAATGAGCAGTTCTTC. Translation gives CASSLPLAGGTYNEQFF.

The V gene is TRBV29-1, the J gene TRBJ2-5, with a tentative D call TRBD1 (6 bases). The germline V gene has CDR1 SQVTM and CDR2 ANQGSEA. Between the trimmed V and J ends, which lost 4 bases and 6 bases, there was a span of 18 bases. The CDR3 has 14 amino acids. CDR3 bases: TGCAGCGTTGGGGGGACCGGGACACAGAAGACCCAGTACTTC. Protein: CSVGGTGTQKTQYF.

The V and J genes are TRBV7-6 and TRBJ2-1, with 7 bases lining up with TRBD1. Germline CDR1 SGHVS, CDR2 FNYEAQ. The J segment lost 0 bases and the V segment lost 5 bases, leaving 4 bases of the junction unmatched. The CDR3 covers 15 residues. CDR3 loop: CASSENRGSYNEQFF. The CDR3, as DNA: TGTGCCAGCAGCGAAAACAGGGGCTCCTACAATGAGCAGTTCTTC.

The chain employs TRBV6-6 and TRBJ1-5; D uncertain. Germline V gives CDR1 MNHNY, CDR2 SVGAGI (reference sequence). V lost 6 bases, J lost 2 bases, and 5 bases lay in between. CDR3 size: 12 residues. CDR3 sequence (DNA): TGTGCCAGCAGGCAGGGCAATCAGCCCCAGCATTTT. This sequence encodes CASRQGNQPQHF.

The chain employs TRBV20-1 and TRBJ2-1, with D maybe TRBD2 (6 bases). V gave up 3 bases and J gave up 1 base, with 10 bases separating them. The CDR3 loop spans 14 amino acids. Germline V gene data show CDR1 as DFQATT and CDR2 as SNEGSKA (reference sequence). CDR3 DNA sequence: TGCAGTGCTAGTAGCGCGGGGTCCTACAATGAGCAGTTCTTC. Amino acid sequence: CSASSAGSYNEQFF.

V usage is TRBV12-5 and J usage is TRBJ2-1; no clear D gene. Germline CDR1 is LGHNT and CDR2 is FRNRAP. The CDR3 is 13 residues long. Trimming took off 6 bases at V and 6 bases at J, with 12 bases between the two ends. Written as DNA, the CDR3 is TGTGCTAGTGGGCCCCCCTTGCGCAATGAGCAGTTCTTC. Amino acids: CASGPPLRNEQFF.

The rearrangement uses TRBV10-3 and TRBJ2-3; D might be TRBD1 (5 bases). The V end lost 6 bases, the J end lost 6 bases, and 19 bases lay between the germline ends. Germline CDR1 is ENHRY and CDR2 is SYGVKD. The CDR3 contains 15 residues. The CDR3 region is CAISQTTASADTQYF. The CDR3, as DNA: TGTGCCATCAGCCAGACGACAGCCAGTGCGGATACGCAGTATTTT.

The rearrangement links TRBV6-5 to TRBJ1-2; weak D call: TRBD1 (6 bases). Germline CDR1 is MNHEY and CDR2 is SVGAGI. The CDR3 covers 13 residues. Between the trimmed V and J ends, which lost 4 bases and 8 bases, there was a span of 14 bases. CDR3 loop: CASSLSGELGYTF. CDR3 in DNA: TGTGCCAGCAGTTTATCAGGGGAGTTAGGCTACACCTTC.

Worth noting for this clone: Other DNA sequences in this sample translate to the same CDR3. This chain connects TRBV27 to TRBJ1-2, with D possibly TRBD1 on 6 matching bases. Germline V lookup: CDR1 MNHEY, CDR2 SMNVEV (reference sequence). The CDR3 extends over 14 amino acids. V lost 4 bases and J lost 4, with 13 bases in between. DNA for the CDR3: TGTGCCAGCAGTTATGGGGGCGCGGGCTATGGCTACACCTTC. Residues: CASSYGGAGYGYTF.

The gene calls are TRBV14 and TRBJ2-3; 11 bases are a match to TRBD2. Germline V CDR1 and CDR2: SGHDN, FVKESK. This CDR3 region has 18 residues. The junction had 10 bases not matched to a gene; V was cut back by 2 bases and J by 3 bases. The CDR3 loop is CASSQRVGLAGTTDTQYF. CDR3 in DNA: TGTGCCAGCAGCCAAAGGGTCGGACTAGCGGGCACGACAGATACGCAGTATTTT.